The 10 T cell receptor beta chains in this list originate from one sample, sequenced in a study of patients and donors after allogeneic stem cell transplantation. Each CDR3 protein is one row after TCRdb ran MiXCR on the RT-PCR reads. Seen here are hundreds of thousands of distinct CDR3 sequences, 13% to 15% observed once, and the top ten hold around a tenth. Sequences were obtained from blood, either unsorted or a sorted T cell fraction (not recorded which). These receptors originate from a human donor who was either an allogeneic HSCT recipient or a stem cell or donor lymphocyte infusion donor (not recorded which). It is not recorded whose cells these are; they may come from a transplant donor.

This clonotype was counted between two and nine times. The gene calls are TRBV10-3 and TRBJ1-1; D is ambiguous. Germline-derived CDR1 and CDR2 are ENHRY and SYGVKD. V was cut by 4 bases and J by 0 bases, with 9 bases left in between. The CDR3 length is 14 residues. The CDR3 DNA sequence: TGTGCCATCAGTGTGAAGGGTATGAACACTGAAGCTTTCTTT. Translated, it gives CAISVKGMNTEAFF.

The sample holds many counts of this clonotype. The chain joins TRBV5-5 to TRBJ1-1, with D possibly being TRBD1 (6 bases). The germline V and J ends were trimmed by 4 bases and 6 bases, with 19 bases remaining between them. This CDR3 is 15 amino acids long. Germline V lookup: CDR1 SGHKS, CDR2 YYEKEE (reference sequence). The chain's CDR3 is CASSPSWGGAPEAFF. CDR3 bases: TGTGCCAGCAGCCCATCCTGGGGGGGCGCCCCTGAAGCTTTCTTT.

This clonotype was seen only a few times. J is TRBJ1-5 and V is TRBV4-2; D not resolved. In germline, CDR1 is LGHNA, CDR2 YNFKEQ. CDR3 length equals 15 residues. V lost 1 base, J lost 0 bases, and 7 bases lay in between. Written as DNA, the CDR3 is TGTGCCAGCAGCCAAGGGCTCAATAGCAATCAGCCCCAGCATTTT. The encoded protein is CASSQGLNSNQPQHF.

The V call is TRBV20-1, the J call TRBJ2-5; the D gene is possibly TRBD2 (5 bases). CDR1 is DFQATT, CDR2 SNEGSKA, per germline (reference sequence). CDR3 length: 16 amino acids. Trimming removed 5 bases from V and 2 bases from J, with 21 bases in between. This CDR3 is CSAPRKADYPQETQYF. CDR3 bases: TGCAGTGCTCCCAGGAAAGCGGATTACCCGCAAGAGACCCAGTACTTC.

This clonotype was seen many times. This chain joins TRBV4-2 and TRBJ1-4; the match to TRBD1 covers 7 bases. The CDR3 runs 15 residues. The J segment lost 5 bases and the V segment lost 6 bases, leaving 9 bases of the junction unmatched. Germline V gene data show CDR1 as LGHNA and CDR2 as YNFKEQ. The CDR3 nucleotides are TGTGCCAGCAGGGGAAGGGGACAGAGGAATGAAAAACTGTTTTTT. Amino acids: CASRGRGQRNEKLFF.

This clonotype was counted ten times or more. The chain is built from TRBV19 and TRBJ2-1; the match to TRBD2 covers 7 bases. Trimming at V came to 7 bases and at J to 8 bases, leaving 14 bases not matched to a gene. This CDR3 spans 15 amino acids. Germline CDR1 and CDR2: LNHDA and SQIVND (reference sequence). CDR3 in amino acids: CASKVVAGSRDEQFF. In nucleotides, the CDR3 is TGTGCCAGTAAGGTAGTAGCGGGTAGTCGGGATGAGCAGTTCTTC.

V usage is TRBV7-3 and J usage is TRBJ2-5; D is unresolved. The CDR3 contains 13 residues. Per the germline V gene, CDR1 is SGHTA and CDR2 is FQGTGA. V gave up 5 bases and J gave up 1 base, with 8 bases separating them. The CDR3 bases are TGTGCCAGCAGCCCCACTCCCCAAGAGACCCAGTACTTC. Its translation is CASSPTPQETQYF. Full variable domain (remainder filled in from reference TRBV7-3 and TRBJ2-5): GAGVSQTPSNKVTEKGKYVELRCDPISGHTALYWYRQSLGQGPEFLIYFQGTGAADDSGLPNDRFFAVRPEGSVSTLKIQRTERGDSAVYLCASSPTPQETQYFGPGTRLLVL.

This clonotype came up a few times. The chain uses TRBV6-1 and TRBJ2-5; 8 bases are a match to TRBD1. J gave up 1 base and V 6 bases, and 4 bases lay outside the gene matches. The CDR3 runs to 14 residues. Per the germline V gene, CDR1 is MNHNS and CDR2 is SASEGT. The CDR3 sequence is CASRRQGIQETQYF. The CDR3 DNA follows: TGTGCCAGCAGAAGACAGGGGATCCAAGAGACCCAGTACTTC.

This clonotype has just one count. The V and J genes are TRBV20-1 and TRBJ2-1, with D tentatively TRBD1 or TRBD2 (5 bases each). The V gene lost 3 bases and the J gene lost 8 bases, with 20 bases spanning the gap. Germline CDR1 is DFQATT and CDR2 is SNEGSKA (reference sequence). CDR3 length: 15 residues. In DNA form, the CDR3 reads TGCAGTGCTAGCGGGGACCCCCGGCGATGGGATGAGCAGTTCTTC. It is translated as CSASGDPRRWDEQFF.

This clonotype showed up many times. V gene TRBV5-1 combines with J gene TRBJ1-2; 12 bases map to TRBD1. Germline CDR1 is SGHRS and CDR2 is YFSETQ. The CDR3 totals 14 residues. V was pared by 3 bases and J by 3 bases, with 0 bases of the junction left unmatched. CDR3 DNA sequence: TGCGCCAGCAGCTGGGACAGGGGGCACTATGGCTACACCTTC. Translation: CASSWDRGHYGYTF.